This passage covers 20 T cell receptor beta chains from one sample sequenced in a study of T cell responses to AZD1222 COVID-19 vaccine. TCRdb's copy holds only in-frame clones and misses some; the assay was immunoSEQ multiplex PCR. This table has 25,000 to 35,000 clones, 78% appearing once. Sequenced material: peripheral blood, taken on day 0 of AZD1222 vaccination. The receptors originated from an adult in good health.

This clone is labeled as medium-sized (0.01 to 0.1%). The chain has TRBV5-5 and TRBJ1-1, with no clear D. The CDR3 contains 13 residues. V lost 1 base and J lost 1, with 5 bases in between. Germline V gene data show CDR1 as SGHKS and CDR2 as YYEKEE (reference sequence). DNA for the CDR3: TGTGCCAGCAGCTTGTGGGGGAACACTGAAGCTTTCTTT. Amino acid sequence: CASSLWGNTEAFF.

This clone was recorded only once. V usage is TRBV11-3 and J usage is TRBJ2-5; TRBD2 is a possible D gene (5 bases). Germline CDR1 reads SGHNT; CDR2 reads YENEEA. Trimming shortened V by 0 bases and J by 5 bases, and 16 bases separated the two germline ends. CDR3 length: 16 amino acids. CDR3 nucleotides: TGTGCCAGCAGCTTAGATGGCGACTACCGGAGGGAGACCCAGTACTTC. Its translation: CASSLDGDYRRETQYF.

This chain uses TRBV28 with TRBJ2-7, with TRBD1 identical over 7 bases. CDR1 MDHEN and CDR2 SYDVKM come from the germline V gene. V was clipped by 7 bases and J by 0 bases; unmatched bases: 15. The CDR3 is made up of 17 amino acids. The CDR3 bases are TGTGCCAGCACCTCGGGGCAGGGGGTTCCTAGCTCCTACGAGCAGTACGTC. This sequence encodes CASTSGQGVPSSYEQYV.

The chain couples TRBV5-1 to TRBJ2-5; TRBD1 matches 7 bases. The V segment lost 4 bases and the J segment 1 base; nucleotides outside the gene matches: 4. The CDR3 is made up of 14 amino acids. Germline V gives CDR1 SGHRS, CDR2 YFSETQ. The CDR3 spells CASSKGTAQETQYF. CDR3 in DNA: TGCGCCAGCAGCAAAGGGACAGCCCAAGAGACCCAGTACTTC.

This clone counts as medium-sized. The CDR3 DNA follows: TGTGCCTGGAGTGGGGGGAGCTCCTACGAGCAGTACGTC. Amino acids: CAWSGGSSYEQYV. The genes are TRBV30 and TRBJ2-7; D is possibly TRBD1 or TRBD2 (5 bases each). Trimming removed 1 base at V and 0 bases at J, with 7 bases between. CDR1 is GTSNPN, CDR2 SVGIG, per germline (reference sequence). The CDR3 totals 13 residues.

The chain is built from TRBV10-2 and TRBJ2-5; unclear D gene. Trimming removed 0 bases at V and 2 bases at J, with 7 bases between. This CDR3 is 14 amino acids long. CDR1 is WSHSY, CDR2 SAAADI, per germline. CDR3 sequence (DNA): TGCGCCAGCAGTGAGTCCCGACGGCAAGAGACCCAGTACTTC. Translating gives CASSESRRQETQYF.

V usage is TRBV6-5 and J usage is TRBJ2-3; 9 nucleotides align to TRBD1. Germline loops: CDR1 MNHEY, CDR2 SVGAGI. CDR3 length equals 14 residues. The V segment lost 5 bases and the J segment 5 bases; nucleotides outside the gene matches: 5. Here the CDR3 reads CASSTGQGRDTQYF. For the CDR3, the DNA is TGTGCCAGCAGTACGGGACAGGGTCGAGATACGCAGTATTTT.

J is TRBJ1-5 and V is TRBV19, with TRBD1 as a possible D gene (6 bases). This CDR3 is 13 amino acids long. Germline CDR1 reads LNHDA; CDR2 reads SQIVND (reference sequence). V dropped 5 bases and J dropped 5 bases, with 10 bases sitting between them. The DNA of the CDR3 is TGTGCCAGTAGTCCACAGGGTTATCAGCCCCAGCATTTT. Protein: CASSPQGYQPQHF.

The CDR3 reads CASRQQETEAFF. For the CDR3, the DNA is TGCGCCAGCAGGCAACAGGAAACTGAAGCTTTCTTT. V is TRBV5-1 and J is TRBJ1-1; perhaps TRBD1 as D (5 bases). Germline V gene lookup returns CDR1 SGHRS and CDR2 YFSETQ. The CDR3 runs 12 residues. Between the trimmed V and J ends, which lost 5 bases and 5 bases, there was a span of 10 bases. Looking up the rest from reference TRBV5-1 and TRBJ1-1 gives the full variable domain: KAGVTQTPRYLIKTRGQQVTLSCSPISGHRSVSWYQQTPGQGLQFLFEYFSETQRNKGNFPGRFSGRQFSNSRSEMNVSTLELGDSALYLCASRQQETEAFFGQGTRLTVV.

The chain links TRBV19 to TRBJ1-5; D gene ambiguous. The germline V gene has CDR1 LNHDA and CDR2 SQIVND (reference sequence). Trimming pared 5 bases from V and 0 bases from J, leaving 14 bases between. CDR3 length: 16 amino acids. Written as DNA, the CDR3 is TGTGCCAGTAGTTCGAACCCCCGCTATAGCAATCAGCCCCAGCATTTT. Translated, it gives CASSSNPRYSNQPQHF.

The chain has TRBV10-3 and TRBJ1-1; TRBD1 aligns across 7 bases. Germline lookup yields CDR1 ENHRY and CDR2 SYGVKD. The V segment lost 8 bases and the J segment 5 bases; nucleotides outside the gene matches: 8. This CDR3 has 13 amino acids. The CDR3 DNA reads TGTGCCATCGGTACAGGGGAAGGGACTGAAGCTTTCTTT. This encodes CAIGTGEGTEAFF.

The chain is built from TRBV6-5 and TRBJ2-7, with TRBD1 identical over 7 bases. The V gene's germline CDR1 is MNHEY and CDR2 SVGAGI. The junction had 8 bases not matched to a gene; V was cut back by 10 bases and J by 2 bases. The CDR3 has 13 amino acids. The CDR3 reads CATQVGTAYEQYF. The CDR3 nucleotides are TGTGCCACCCAGGTCGGGACAGCCTACGAGCAGTACTTC.

This clone came up a few times. The rearrangement uses TRBV6-7 and TRBJ2-3; 11 positions match TRBD2. TRBV6-7 has ORF status, its function being uncertain. The V segment lost 7 bases and the J segment 2 bases; nucleotides outside the gene matches: 5. This CDR3 contains 15 residues. As DNA, the CDR3 is TGTGCCAGCACCGAGACTAGCGGGGACACAGATACGCAGTATTTT. It yields the protein CASTETSGDTDTQYF.

The chain joins TRBV7-9 to TRBJ2-5; 13 nucleotides align to TRBD2. Per the germline V gene, CDR1 is SEHNR and CDR2 is FQNEAQ (reference sequence). The ends lost 5 bases at V and 4 bases at J; junction bases unmatched: 4. CDR3 size: 15 residues. CDR3 region: CASSLLAGGRETQYF. CDR3 DNA: TGTGCCAGCAGCCTACTAGCGGGGGGGCGAGAGACCCAGTACTTC.

In this sample, this clone turned up a few times. The chain employs TRBV5-8 and TRBJ2-2; D ambiguous. The CDR3 covers 15 residues. V lost 0 bases to trimming and J lost 0 bases, with 6 bases between them. Germline V gene sequence: CDR1 SGHTS, CDR2 YDEGEE. For the CDR3, the DNA is TGTGCCAGCAGCTTGGAAGAAGCGAACACCGGGGAGCTGTTTTTT. It specifies CASSLEEANTGELFF.

The rearrangement links TRBV29-1 to TRBJ2-6; 8 nucleotides align to TRBD1. The V gene end was trimmed by 7 bases and the J gene end by 0 bases; junction bases not matched to a gene: 11. Germline-derived CDR1 and CDR2 are SQVTM and ANQGSEA. The CDR3 has 17 amino acids. DNA for the CDR3: TGCAGCGCCATACAGACAGGGGATCCCTCTGGGGCCAACGTCCTGACTTTC. It yields the protein CSAIQTGDPSGANVLTF.

The rearrangement joins TRBV7-3 to TRBJ2-6; a weak D match, TRBD1 (5 bases). V lost 5 bases and J 1 base, leaving 9 bases between the germline ends. Germline values: CDR1 SGHTA, CDR2 FQGTGA. CDR3 length: 15 amino acids. Written as DNA, the CDR3 is TGTGCCAGCAGCAAACAGGAGTCTGGGGCCAACGTCCTGACTTTC. Translation: CASSKQESGANVLTF.

The rearrangement uses TRBV25-1 and TRBJ1-4, with 7 bases aligning to TRBD1. V lost 4 bases to trimming and J lost 5 bases; unmatched junction nucleotides: 7. Germline V CDR1 and CDR2: MGHDK, SYGVNS. There are 15 residues in the CDR3. Here the CDR3 reads CASSAWTGDNEKLFF. In nucleotides, the CDR3 is TGTGCCAGCAGTGCATGGACAGGAGACAATGAAAAACTGTTTTTT.

This rearrangement joins TRBV6-5 to TRBJ1-5; a weak D match, TRBD1 (5 bases). This CDR3 has 13 residues. V lost 4 bases and J 3 bases, leaving 7 bases between the germline ends. The germline CDR1 and CDR2 sequences are MNHEY and SVGAGI. The CDR3: CASSWDYNQPQHF. As DNA, the CDR3 is TGTGCCAGCAGTTGGGACTACAATCAGCCCCAGCATTTT.

This CDR3 reads CASSLYYGYTF. DNA for the CDR3: TGTGCCAGCAGCTTATACTATGGCTACACCTTC. The V gene is TRBV5-6, the J gene TRBJ1-2, with D unclear. This CDR3 region has 11 residues. V shed 2 bases and J shed 3 bases, with 2 bases lying between them. Germline assignment: CDR1 SGHDT and CDR2 YYEEEE.